This TCR beta chain derives from a study of identical twins. Notes on the study in general: The degree of excess twin sharing was weaker in beta out-of-frame sequences.

cDNA carried unique molecular identifiers, and a universal primer site was added by template switching. TCRdb fed the 5' RACE reads into MiXCR, producing one record per CDR3 protein. This table holds approximately 700,000 distinct CDR3 sequences, roughly 6.2% found once. The CDR3 totals 15 residues. The V gene's germline CDR1 is SNHLY and CDR2 FYNNEI. The germline V and J ends were trimmed by 3 bases and 1 base, with 10 bases remaining between them. This clonotype was counted between two and nine times. The antigen is unknown. The clonotype originates from a man between 18 and 29 years old in good health. The chain has TRBV2 and TRBJ2-4, with D possibly being TRBD1 or TRBD2 (5 bases each). Sequenced: naive T cells sorted from blood. The CDR3 DNA reads as TGTGCCAGCAGTGAGGGGGAGTTGGCCAAAAACATTCAGTACTTC. It translates to CASSEGELAKNIQYF.